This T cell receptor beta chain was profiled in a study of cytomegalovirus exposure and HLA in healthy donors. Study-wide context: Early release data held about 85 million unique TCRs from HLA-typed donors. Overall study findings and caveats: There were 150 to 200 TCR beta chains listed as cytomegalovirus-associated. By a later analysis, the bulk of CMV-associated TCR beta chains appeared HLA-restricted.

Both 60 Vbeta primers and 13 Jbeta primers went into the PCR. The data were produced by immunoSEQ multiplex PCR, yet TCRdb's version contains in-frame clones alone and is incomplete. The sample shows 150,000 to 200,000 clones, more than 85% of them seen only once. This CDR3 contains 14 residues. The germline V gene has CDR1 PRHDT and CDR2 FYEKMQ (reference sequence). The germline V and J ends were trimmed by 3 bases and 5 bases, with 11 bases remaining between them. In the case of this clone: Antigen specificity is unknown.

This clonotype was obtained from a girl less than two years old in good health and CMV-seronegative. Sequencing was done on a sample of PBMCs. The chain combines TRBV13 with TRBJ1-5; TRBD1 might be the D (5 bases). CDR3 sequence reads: CASSFAQGDQPQHF. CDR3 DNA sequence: TGTGCCAGCAGCTTTGCTCAGGGTGATCAGCCCCAGCATTTT.